This T cell receptor (beta chain) was documented in a study of shared clonotypes between healthy human individuals (dated by TCRdb to between 2020 and 2021). Background on the whole study: A few men and a couple of women, aged 18 to 49 years, made up the cohort. For each donor, CD4 naive and CD4 memory were each given three plates, CD8 naive was given two plates, and CD8 memory was given one plate. To estimate repertoire size and how much clonotypes are shared between individuals, the study performed deep sequencing of blood TCR repertoires from about five healthy adults. To increase sequencing depth and limit assay-specific biases, TCR repertoire library preparation and sequencing were carried out by different laboratories using diverse techniques. Between about 0.8 and 9 billion PBMCs per donor were obtained by leukapheresis. The research as a whole found: Approximately 5% of naive CD4, roughly 3.5% of naive CD8, 2.3% of memory CD4, and around 0.4% of memory CD8 clonotypes were shared across a few donors. Naive subsets generally had larger estimated clonotype richness than memory subsets. Sampling was restricted to blood, and TCR repertoires in tissues likely differ from the TCR repertoires found in blood. Higher generation probabilities were observed for clonotypes shared by all four sorted-subset donors than for non-shared clonotypes. Based on pairwise subsampling, the degree of clonotype sharing among donors was expected to be affected by sequencing depth. Even with the large sequencing depth, rarefaction of the sorted-subset datasets indicated that sequencing was incomplete. Because the study included only a small number of donors, the genetic and exposure-history diversity represented was limited.

Using the deep immunoSEQ assay, TCR CDR3 regions were amplified from genomic DNA by multiplex PCR. Extracted genomic DNA from each cell subset was distributed evenly across all wells of several immunoSEQ 96-well plates, and each plate was treated as a replicate. For sorted subsets, around 0.2 ug of genomic DNA, equivalent to 25,000 to 30,000 T cell genomes, went into each replicate PCR. Purified libraries were measured with a Qubit 3.0 fluorometer, size-checked on a Bioanalyzer 2100, and measured again with the KAPA Library Quantification kit. Every immunoSEQ 96-well plate was sequenced on a dedicated single-read 150-cycle Illumina NextSeq 550 flow cell. Turning to the authors' computational methods: Because the immunoSEQ output held only junctional sequences and lacked quality scores, the filtering could not match the filtering applied to full-length reads. Sequences were annotated with PyIR, a Python wrapper for IgBLAST v1.9, using IMGT germline references to assign V/J genes and CDR3. Reads were removed for weak V/J assignments (E-value above 1e-6), missing CDR3, stop codons, out-of-frame junctions, or ambiguous translated residues. V3J clonotypes were defined by identical inferred V gene, J gene, and CDR3 amino acid sequence. Percentage overlap between repertoires was calculated by dividing the number of shared unique clonotypes by the size of the smaller repertoire. Repertoire richness was assessed with RTK rarefaction, the Chao1 estimator, and Recon v2.1 estimates of unobserved clonotypes. Generation probabilities for all TCRbeta clonotypes obtained by the gDNA method from a handful of donors were computed using OLGA. TCRdb re-hosts the immuneACCESS table, in-frame sequences only. Its copies lack some clones; in the studies checked, an unresolved V gene accounts for under half of them, and the cause for the rest is not known. The V and J calls and clone size were taken over from that table, and D and trimming were inferred from the DNA. The sample data list about 600,000 clones, and nearly 97% of these were observed just once. The leading ten clones occupy 0.11% of the sample.

In regard to this clone: It lacks a known antigen. The record has no base qualities; no much larger clone is one base away.

CD8 naive samples were CD45RO-negative cells positively selected for CCR7, giving a CD45RA+CCR7+ population that excluded TemRA cells. The donors were healthy, HIV-negative adults who had no recently reported acute infections or vaccinations. All donors were Caucasian adults living in Nashville, Tennessee, USA. After blood collection by leukapheresis, PBMCs were isolated using Ficoll-Histopaque density gradient centrifugation and then cryopreserved in the vapor phase of liquid nitrogen. Purity and quantity of every magnetically sorted T cell population were checked by analytical flow cytometry. Genomic DNA was isolated from each sorted fraction and quantified by UV absorbance on a Nanodrop 2000c. Sequences were obtained from naive CD8+ T cells sorted from blood. The sample's cell subset or site, from its label and the paper: CD45RA+CCR7+. This sequence originates from a woman aged 25-40 years in good health.

The nucleotide sequence reads TGTGCCAGCAGCCCCTGGACCACCGACGGTGAGCAGTTCTTC. Translated, this is CASSPWTTDGEQFF. Recombination joined TRBV13 with TRBJ2-1; a confident D gene designation cannot be given. The germline V gene (reference sequence) gives CDR1 as PRHDT and CDR2 as FYEKMQ. Cut back by 5 bases and 9 bases, the V and J ends lie 17 bases apart. The CDR3 sequence holds 14 residues, the cysteine and phenylalanine included. Kept here is only the CDR3 DNA, which spans 42 bases and is read in frame from base 1.